This T cell receptor (beta chain) was sequenced during a study of cytomegalovirus exposure and HLA in healthy donors. Study-level findings and limits: Solely CMV serostatus was available to characterize immune exposure. In a later analysis, at a false discovery rate of 0.05, approximately 18,000 TCR beta sequences were associated with HLA alleles.

Germline loops: CDR1 SGHAT, CDR2 FQNNGV. This CDR3 is built from 13 residues. With 2 bases clipped from V and 3 bases from J, the junction kept 1 base outside the gene matches. Only a few counts were recorded for this clone. The antigen is not known. This PCR relied on a set of 60 Vbeta primers and 13 Jbeta primers. Some clones are missing from TCRdb's copy, which holds only in-frame ones; the method was immunoSEQ multiplex PCR. The sample includes 120,000 to 150,000 clones, under 70% seen only once; the top ten take around 6%. It was healthy bone marrow donors who served as donors. Sequencing was done on a sample of PBMCs. The chain is built from TRBV11-2 and TRBJ2-7; 7 bases align to TRBD2. The receptor comes from an older woman in good health and CMV-seronegative. CDR3 in amino acids: CASSLLADYEQYF. The CDR3 bases are TGTGCCAGCAGCTTACTAGCGGACTACGAGCAGTACTTC.